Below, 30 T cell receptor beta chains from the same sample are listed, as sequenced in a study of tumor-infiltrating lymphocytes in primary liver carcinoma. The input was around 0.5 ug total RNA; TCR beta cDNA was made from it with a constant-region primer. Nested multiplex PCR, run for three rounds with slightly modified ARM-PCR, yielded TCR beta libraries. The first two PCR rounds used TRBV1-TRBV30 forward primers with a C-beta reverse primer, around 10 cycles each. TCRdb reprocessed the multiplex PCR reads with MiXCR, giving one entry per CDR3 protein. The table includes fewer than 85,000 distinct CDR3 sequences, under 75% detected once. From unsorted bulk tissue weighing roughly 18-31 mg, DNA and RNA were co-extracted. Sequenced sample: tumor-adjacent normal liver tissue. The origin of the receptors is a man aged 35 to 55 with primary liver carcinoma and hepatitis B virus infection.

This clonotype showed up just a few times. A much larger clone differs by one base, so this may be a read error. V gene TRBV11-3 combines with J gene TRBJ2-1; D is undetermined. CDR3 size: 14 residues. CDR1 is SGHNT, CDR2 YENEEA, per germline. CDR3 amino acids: CAISLGVSNNEQSF. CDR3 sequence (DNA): TGTGCCATCAGCTTAGGCGTCTCGAACAATGAGCAGTCCTTC.

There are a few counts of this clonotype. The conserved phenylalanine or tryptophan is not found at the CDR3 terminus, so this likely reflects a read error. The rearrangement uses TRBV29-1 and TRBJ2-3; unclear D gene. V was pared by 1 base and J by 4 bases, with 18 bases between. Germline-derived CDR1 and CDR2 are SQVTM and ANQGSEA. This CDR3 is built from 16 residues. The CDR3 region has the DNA TGCAGCGTTGAAGTGTTCCAAGAACTACTTCCAGATACGCAGTATCTT. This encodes CSVEVFQELLPDTQYL.

CDR3 nucleotides: TGTGCCAGCACCTCTAGCGGGAGTTATCATGAGCAGTTCTTC. This encodes CASTSSGSYHEQFF. V usage is TRBV6-1 and J usage is TRBJ2-1, with TRBD2 matching over 10 bases. Germline CDR1 is MNHNS and CDR2 is SASEGT. The V gene end was trimmed by 7 bases and the J gene end by 8 bases; junction bases not matched to a gene: 8. The CDR3 contains 14 residues.

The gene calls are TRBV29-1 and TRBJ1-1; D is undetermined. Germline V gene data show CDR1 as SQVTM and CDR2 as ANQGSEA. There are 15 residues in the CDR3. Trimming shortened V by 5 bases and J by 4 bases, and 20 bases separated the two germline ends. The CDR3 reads CSVRAGWGMSTEAFF. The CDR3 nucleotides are TGCAGCGTTCGAGCGGGGTGGGGAATGAGCACTGAAGCTTTCTTT.

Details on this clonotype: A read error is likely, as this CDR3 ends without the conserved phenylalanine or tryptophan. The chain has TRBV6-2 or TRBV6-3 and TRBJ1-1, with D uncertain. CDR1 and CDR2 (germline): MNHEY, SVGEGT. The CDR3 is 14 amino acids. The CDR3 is CGSSLTRGNTEAFC. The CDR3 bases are TGTGGCAGCAGTCTTACGCGGGGGAACACTGAAGCTTTCTGT.

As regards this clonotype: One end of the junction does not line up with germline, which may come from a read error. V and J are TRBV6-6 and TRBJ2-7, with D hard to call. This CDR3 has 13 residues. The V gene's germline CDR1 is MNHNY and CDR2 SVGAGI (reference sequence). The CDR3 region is CASSYKGGHEEYF. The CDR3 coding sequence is TGTGCCAGCAGTTACAAGGGCGGTCACGAGGAGTACTTC.

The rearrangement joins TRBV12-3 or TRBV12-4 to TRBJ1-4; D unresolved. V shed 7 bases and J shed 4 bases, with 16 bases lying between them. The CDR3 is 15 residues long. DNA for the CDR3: TGTGCCAGCAAAGGAATAGCGGCAAGTAATGAAAAACTGTTTTTT. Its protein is CASKGIAASNEKLFF.

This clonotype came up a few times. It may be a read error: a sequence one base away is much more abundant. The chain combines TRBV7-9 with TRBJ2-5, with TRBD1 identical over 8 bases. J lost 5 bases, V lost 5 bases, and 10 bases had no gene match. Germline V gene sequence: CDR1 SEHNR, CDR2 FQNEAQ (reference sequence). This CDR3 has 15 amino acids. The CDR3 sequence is CASSRLSGGEETQYF. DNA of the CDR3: TGTGCCAGCAGCCGATTGTCAGGGGGCGAGGAGACCCAGTACTTC.

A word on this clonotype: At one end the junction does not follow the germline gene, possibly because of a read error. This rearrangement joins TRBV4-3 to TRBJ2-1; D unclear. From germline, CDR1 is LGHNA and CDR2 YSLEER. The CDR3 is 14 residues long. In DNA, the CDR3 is TGCGCCAGCAGCCAAGATCGGGTGGGATATGAACAGTTCTTC. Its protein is CASSQDRVGYEQFF.

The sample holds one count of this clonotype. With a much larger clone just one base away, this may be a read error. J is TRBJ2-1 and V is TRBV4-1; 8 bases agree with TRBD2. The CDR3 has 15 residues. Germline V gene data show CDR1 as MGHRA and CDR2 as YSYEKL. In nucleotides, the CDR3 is TGCGTCAGCAGCCAAGACCTTCGGGGGGGCAGTGAGCAGTTCTTC. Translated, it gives CVSSQDLRGGSEQFF.

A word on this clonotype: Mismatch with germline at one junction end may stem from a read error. CDR3 coding DNA: TGTGTCTGGAATCGGGACGGAGAATCCTACAATGAGCAGTTCTTC. The encoded protein is CVWNRDGESYNEQFF. V usage is TRBV30 and J usage is TRBJ2-1, with D perhaps being TRBD1 or TRBD2 (5 bases each). This CDR3 has 15 residues. Germline V lookup: CDR1 GTSNPN, CDR2 SVGIG (reference sequence).

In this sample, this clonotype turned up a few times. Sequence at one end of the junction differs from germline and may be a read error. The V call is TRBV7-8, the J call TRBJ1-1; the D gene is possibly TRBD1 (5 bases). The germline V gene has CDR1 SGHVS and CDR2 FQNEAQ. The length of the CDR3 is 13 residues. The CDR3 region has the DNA TGTGCCAGCAGTCGGACAATGAACACTGACGCTTTCTTT. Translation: CASSRTMNTDAFF.

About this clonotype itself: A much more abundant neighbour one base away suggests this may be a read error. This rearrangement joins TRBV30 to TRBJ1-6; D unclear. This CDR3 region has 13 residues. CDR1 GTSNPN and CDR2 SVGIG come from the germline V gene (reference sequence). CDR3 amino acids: CACSVLPNSPLHF. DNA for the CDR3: TGTGCCTGTAGTGTACTTCCAAATTCACCCCTCCACTTT. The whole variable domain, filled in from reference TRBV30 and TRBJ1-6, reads SQTIHQWPATLVQPVGSPLSLECTVEGTSNPNLYWYRQAAGRGLQLLFYSVGIGQISSEVPQNLSASRPQDRQFILSSKKLLLSDSGFYLCACSVLPNSPLHFGNGTRLTVT.

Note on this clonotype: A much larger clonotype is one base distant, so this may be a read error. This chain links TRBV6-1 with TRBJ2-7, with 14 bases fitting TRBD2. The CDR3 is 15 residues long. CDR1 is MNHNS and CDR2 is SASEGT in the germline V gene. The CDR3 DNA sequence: TGTGCCAGCAATGAAGGGACTAGCGGGAGTTACGAGCAGTACTTC. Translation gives CASNEGTSGSYEQYF.

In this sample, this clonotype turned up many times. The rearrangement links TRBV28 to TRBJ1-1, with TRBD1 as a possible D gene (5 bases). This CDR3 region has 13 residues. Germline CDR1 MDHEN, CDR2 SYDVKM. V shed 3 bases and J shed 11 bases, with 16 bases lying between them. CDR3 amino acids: CASSLGWGTWAFF. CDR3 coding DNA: TGTGCCAGCAGTTTGGGTTGGGGCACTTGGGCTTTCTTT.

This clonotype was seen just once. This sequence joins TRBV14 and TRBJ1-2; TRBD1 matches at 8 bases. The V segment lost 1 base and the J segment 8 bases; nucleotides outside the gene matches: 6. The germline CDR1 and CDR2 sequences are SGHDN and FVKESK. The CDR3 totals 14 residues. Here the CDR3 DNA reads TGTGCCAGCAGCCAAGTAGACAGGGGAAGAGGCTACACCTTC. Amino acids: CASSQVDRGRGYTF.

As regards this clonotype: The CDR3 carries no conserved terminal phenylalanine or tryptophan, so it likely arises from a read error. The CDR3 sequence is CSGGTQEKLFL. CDR3 sequence (DNA): TGCAGCGGCGGAACTCAGGAAAAACTGTTTTTG. This sequence joins TRBV29-1 and TRBJ1-4; D remains ambiguous. The germline V gene encodes CDR1 SQVTM and CDR2 ANQGSEA. V gave up 7 bases and J gave up 8 bases, with 11 bases separating them. The CDR3 totals 11 residues.

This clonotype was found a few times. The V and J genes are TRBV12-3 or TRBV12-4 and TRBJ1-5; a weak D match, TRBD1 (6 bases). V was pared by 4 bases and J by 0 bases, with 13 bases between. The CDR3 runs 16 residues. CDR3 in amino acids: CASSSPGHVSNQPQHF. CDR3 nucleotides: TGTGCCAGCAGTTCTCCGGGACACGTTAGCAATCAGCCCCAGCATTTT.

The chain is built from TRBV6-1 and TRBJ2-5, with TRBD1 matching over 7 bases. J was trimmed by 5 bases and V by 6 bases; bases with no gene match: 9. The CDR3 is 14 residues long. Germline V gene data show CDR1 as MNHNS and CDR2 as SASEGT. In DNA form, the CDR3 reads TGTGCCAGCAGGGGTTCCTACAGGGGTGAGACCCAGTACTTC. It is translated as CASRGSYRGETQYF.

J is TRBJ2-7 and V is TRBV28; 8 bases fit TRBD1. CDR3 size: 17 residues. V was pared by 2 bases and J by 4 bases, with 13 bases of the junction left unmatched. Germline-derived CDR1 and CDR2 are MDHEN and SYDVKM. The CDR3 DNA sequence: TGTGCCAGCAGTTTAGGGGCACACACAGGGGGTGGTTACGAGCAGTACTTC. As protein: CASSLGAHTGGGYEQYF. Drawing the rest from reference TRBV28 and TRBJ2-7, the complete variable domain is DVKVTQSSRYLVKRTGEKVFLECVQDMDHENMFWYRQDPGLGLRLIYFSYDVKMKEKGDIPEGYSVSREKKERFSLILESASTNQTSMYLCASSLGAHTGGGYEQYFGPGTRLTVT.

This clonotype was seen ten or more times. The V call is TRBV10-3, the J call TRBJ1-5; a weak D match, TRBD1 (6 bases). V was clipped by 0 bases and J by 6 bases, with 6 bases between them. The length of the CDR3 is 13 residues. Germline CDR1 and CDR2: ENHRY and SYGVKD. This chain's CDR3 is CAISESTGQPQHF. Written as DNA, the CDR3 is TGTGCCATCAGTGAGTCGACAGGTCAGCCCCAGCATTTT.

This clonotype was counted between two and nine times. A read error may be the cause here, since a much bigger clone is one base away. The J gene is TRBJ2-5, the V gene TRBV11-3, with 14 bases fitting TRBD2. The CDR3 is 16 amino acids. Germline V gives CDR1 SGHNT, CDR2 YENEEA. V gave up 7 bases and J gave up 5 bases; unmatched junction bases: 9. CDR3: CASNTGTSGSGETQYF. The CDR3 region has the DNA TGTGCCAGCAACACAGGGACTAGCGGGAGCGGGGAGACCCAGTACTTC.

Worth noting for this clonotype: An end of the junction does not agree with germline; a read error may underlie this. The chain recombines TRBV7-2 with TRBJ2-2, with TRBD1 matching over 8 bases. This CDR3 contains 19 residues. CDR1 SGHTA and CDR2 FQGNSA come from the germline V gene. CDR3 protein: CANSLPGTGVTLYTGELFF. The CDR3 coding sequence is TGTGCCAACAGCTTACCCGGGACAGGTGTCACATTGTACACCGGGGAGCTGTTTTTT.

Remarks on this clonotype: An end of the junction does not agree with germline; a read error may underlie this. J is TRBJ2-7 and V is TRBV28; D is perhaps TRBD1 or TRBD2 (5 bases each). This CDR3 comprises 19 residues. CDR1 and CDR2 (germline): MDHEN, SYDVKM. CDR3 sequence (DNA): TGTGCCAGCACCCCACGGGGTATGCATCGACAGCAGCCGGTGTACGAGCATTACTTC. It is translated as CASTPRGMHRQQPVYEHYF.

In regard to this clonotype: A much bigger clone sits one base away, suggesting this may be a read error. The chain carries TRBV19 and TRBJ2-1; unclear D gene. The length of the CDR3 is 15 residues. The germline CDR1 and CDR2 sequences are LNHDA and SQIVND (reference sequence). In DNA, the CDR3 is TGTGCCAGTAGTATGGGTGGGGTTTCCTACAATAAGCAGTTCTTC. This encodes CASSMGGVSYNKQFF.

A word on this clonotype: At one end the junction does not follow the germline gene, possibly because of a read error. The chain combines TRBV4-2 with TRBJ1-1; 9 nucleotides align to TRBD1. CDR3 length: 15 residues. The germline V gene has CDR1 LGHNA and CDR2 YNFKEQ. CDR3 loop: CASSQRTGVNTEALF. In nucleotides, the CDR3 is TGTGCCAGCAGCCAACGGACAGGGGTAAACACCGAAGCTCTCTTT.

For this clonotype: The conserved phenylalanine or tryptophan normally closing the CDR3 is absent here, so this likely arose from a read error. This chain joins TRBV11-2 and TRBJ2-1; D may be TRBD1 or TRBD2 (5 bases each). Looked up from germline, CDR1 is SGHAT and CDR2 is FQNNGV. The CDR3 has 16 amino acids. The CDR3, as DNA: TGTGCCAGTAGCTGGGACCATAGGACGGGCTACAATGAGCAGTTCCTC. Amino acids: CASSWDHRTGYNEQFL.

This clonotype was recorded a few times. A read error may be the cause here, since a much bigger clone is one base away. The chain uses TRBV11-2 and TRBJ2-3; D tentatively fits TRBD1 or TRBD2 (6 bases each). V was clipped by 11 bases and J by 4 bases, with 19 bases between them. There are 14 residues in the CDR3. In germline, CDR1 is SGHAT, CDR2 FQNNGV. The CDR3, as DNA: TGTGCCGGAGGGACACGGGAGCCCGCAGATACGCAGTATTTT. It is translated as CAGGTREPADTQYF.

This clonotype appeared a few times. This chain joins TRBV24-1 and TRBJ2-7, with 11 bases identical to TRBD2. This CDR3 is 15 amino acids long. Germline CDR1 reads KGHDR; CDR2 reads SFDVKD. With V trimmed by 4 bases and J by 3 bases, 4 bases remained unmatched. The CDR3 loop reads CATSDSTSGSYEQYF. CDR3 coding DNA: TGTGCCACCAGTGACTCAACTAGCGGGAGCTACGAGCAGTACTTC.

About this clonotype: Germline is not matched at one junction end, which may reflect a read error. The CDR3: CTSSLNSRGLGYEQYF. The CDR3 DNA is TGTACCAGCAGCCTAAATAGCAGGGGGCTAGGCTACGAGCAGTACTTC. This sequence joins TRBV11-2 and TRBJ2-7; 8 nucleotides match TRBD1. CDR1 and CDR2 (germline): SGHAT, FQNNGV. The CDR3 covers 16 residues.